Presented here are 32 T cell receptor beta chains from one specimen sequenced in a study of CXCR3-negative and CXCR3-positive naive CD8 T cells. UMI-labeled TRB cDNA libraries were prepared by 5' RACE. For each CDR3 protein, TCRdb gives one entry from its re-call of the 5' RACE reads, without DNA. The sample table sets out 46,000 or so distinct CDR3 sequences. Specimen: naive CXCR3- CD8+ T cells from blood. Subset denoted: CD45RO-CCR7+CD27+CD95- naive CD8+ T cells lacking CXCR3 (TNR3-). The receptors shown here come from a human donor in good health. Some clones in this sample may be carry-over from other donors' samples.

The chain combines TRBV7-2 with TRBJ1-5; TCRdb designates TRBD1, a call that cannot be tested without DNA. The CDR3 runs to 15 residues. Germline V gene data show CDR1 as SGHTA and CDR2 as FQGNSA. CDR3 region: CASSLIRGGDQPQHF. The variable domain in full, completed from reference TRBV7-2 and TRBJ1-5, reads GAGVSQSPSNKVTEKGKDVELRCDPISGHTALYWYRQSLGQGLEFLIYFQGNSAPDKSGLPSDRFSAERTGGSVSTLTIQRTQQEDSAVYLCASSLIRGGDQPQHFGDGTRLSIL.

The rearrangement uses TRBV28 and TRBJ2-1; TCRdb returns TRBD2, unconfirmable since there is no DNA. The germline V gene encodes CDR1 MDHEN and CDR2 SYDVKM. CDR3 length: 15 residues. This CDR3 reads CASSFLAGAPHEQFF. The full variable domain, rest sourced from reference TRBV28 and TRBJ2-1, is DVKVTQSSRYLVKRTGEKVFLECVQDMDHENMFWYRQDPGLGLRLIYFSYDVKMKEKGDIPEGYSVSREKKERFSLILESASTNQTSMYLCASSFLAGAPHEQFFGPGTRLTVL.

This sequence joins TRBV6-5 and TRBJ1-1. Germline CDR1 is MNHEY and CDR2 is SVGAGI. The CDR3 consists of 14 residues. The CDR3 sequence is CASSRTGPRTEAFF.

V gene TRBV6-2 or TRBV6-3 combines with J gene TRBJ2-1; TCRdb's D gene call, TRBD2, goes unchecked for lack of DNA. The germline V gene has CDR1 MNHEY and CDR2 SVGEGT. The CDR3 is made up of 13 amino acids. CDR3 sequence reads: CASSRDHPEREFF.

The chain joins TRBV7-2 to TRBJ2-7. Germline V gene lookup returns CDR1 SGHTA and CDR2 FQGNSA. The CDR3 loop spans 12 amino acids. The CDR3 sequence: CASSQVAGEQYF.

The CDR3 is CASSHRLYGDSYNEQFF. V gene TRBV4-3 combines with J gene TRBJ2-1. The CDR3 runs 17 residues. Germline V gene sequence: CDR1 LGHNA, CDR2 YSLEER.

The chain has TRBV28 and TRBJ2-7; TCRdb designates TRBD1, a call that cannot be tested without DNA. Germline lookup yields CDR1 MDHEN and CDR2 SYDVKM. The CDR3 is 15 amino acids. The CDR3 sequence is CASSYSGEGSYEQYF.

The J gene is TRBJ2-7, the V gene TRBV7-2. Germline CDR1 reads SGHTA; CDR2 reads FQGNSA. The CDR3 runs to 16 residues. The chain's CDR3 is CASSLGQGWVRNEQYF.

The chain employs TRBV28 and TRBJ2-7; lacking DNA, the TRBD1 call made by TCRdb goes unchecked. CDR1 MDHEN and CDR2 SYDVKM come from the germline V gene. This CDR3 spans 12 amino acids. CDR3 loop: CASTLGGYEQYF.

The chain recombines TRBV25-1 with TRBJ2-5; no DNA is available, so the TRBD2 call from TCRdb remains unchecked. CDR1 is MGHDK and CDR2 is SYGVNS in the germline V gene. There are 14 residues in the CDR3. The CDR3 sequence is CARSDLAEQETQYF.

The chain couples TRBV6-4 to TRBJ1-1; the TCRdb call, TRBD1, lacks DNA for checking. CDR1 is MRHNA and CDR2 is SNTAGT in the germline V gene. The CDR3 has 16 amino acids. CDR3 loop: CASSDSPGGSLSEAFF.

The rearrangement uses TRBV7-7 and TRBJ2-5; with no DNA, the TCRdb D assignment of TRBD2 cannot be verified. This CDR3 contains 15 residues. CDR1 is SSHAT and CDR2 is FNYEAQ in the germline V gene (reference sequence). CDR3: CASSLSPGGQETQYF.

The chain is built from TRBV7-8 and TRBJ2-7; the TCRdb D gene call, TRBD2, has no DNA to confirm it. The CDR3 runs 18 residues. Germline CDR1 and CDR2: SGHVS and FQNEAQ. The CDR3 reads CASSFGFRAGDGMNEQYF.

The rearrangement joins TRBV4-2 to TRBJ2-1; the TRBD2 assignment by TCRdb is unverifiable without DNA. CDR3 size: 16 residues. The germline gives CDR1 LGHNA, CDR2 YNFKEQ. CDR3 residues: CASSQDLGSPRDEQFF.

CDR3 amino acids: CASSDSLNTEAFF. The chain uses TRBV9 and TRBJ1-1. The germline gives CDR1 SGDLS, CDR2 YYNGEE. The CDR3 length is 13 residues. Drawing the rest from reference TRBV9 and TRBJ1-1, the complete variable domain is DSGVTQTPKHLITATGQRVTLRCSPRSGDLSVYWYQQSLDQGLQFLIQYYNGEERAKGNILERFSAQQFPDLHSELNLSSLELGDSALYFCASSDSLNTEAFFGQGTRLTVV.

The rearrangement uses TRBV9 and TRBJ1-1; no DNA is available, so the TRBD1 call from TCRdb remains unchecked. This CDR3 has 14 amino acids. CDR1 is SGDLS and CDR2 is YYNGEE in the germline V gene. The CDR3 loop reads CASSVGRGFSEAFF.

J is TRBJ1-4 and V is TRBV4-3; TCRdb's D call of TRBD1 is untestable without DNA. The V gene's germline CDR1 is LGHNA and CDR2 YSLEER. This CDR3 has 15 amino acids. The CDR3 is CASSRTGSFDEKLFF.

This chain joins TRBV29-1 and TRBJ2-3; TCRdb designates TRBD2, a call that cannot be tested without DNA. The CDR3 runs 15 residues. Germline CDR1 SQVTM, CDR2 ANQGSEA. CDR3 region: CSVGLAGMSTDTQYF.

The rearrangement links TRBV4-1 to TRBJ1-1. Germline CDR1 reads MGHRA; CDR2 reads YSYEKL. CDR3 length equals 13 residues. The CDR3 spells CASSQVWELRAFF.

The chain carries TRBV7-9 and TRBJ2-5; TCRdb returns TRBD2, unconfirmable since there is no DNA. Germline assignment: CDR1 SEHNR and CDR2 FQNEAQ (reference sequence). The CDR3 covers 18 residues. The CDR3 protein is CASSTPPVGTSFSQTQYF.

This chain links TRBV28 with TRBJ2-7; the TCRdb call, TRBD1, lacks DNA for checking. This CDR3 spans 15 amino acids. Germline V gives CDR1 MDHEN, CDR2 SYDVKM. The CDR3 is CASSPRPGPPYEQYF.

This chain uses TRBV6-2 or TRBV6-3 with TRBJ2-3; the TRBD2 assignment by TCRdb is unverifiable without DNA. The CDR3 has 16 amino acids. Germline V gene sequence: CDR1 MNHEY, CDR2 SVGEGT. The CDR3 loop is CASNNPSGGPTDTQYF.

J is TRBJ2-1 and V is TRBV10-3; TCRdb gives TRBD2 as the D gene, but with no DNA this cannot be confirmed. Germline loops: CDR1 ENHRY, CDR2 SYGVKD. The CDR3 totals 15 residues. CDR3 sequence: CAISESSGEYNEQFF.

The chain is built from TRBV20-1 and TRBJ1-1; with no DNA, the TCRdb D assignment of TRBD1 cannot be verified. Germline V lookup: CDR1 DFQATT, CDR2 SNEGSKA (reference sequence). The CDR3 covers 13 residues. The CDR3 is CSARAGTHTEAFF.

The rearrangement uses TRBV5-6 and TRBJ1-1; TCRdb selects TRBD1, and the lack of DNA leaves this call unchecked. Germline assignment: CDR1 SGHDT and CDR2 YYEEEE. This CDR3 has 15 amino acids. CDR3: CASSRMGQGHTEAFF.

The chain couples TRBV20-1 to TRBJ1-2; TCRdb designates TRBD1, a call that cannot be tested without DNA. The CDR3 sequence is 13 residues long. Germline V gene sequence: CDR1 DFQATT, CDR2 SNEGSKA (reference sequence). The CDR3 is CSARLRQGYGYTF.

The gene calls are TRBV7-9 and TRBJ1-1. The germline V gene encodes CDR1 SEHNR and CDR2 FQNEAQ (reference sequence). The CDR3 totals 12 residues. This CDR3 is CASSLSIREAFF.

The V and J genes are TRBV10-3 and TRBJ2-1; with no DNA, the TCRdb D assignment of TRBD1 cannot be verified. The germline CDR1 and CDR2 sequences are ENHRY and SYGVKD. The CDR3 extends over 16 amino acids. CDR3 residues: CAIRTGQGLSYNEQFF.

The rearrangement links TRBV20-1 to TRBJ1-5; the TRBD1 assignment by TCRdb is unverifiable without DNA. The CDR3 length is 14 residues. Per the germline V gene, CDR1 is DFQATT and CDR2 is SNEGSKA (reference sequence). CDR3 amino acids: CSARGTTGGQPQHF.

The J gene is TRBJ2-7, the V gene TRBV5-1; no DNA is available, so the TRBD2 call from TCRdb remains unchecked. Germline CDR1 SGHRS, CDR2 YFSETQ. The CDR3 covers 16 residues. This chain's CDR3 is CASSPSTSGLYYEQYF.

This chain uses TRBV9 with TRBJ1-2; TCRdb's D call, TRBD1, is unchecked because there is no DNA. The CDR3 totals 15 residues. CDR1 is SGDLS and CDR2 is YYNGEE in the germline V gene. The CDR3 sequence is CASSVTGTGNYGYTF.

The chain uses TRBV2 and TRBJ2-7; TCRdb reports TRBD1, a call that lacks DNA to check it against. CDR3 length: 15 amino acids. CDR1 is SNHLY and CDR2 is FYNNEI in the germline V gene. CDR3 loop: CASMRDRWGNYEQYF. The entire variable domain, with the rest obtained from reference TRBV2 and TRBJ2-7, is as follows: EPEVTQTPSHQVTQMGQEVILRCVPISNHLYFYWYRQILGQKVEFLVSFYNNEISEKSEIFDDQFSVERPDGSNFTLKIRSTKLEDSAMYFCASMRDRWGNYEQYFGPGTRLTVT.